This T cell receptor (beta chain) was identified in a study of neurological immune-mediated disorders. The CDR3 totals 17 residues. The V and J ends lost 6 bases and 4 bases respectively, with 22 bases between them. The germline V gene has CDR1 KGHSH and CDR2 LQKENI. Regarding the study as a whole: HTLV-1-associated myelopathy ranked highest for TCR clonal expansion and multiple sclerosis lowest, beneath healthy controls.

The sample's time point: longitudinal time-point 1 (baseline). From the 5' RACE reads, TCRdb called clonotypes with MiXCR, one entry per CDR3 protein. The table lists roughly 61,000 distinct CDR3 sequences, around a tenth of them singletons, with less than 8% in the top ten. Many counts were recorded for this clonotype. Its matching antigen is unknown. Sequencing used PBMCs. V gene TRBV18 combines with J gene TRBJ2-1, with D possibly being TRBD2 (6 bases). This TCR came from a male donor with HTLV-1-associated myelopathy (HAM/TSP). The CDR3 reads CASSTPGVSFVYNEQFF. For the CDR3, the DNA is TGTGCCAGCTCGACACCGGGAGTTAGTTTTGTTTACAATGAGCAGTTCTTC.